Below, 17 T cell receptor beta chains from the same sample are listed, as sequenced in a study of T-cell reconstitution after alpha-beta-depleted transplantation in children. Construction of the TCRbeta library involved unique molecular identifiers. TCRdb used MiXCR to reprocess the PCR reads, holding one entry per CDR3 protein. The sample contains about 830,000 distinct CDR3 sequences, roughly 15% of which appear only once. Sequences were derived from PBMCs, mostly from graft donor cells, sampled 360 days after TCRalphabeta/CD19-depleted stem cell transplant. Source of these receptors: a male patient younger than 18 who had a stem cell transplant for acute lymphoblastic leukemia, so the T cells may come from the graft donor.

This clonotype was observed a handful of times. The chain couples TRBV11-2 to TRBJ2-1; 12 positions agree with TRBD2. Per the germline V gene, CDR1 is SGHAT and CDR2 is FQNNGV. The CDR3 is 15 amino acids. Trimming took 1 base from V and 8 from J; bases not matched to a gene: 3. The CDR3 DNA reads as TGTGCCAGCAGCTTAGCTAGCGGGAGGGTGTATGAGCAGTTCTTC. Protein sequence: CASSLASGRVYEQFF.

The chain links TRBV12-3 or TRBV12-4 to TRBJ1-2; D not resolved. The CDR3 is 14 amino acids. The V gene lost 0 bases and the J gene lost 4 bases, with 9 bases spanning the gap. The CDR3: CASSLAGHSYGYTF. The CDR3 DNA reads TGTGCCAGCAGTTTAGCGGGCCATAGCTATGGCTACACCTTC.

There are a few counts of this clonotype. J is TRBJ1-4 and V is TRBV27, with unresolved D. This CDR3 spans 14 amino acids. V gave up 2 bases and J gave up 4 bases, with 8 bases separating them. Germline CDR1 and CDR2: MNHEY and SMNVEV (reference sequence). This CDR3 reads CASSLHGLNEKLFF. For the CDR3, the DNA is TGTGCCAGCAGTTTACACGGACTTAATGAAAAACTGTTTTTT. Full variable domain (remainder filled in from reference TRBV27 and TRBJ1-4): EAQVTQNPRYLITVTGKKLTVTCSQNMNHEYMSWYRQDPGLGLRQIYYSMNVEVTDKGDVPEGYKVSRKEKRNFPLILESPSPNQTSLYFCASSLHGLNEKLFFGSGTQLSVL.

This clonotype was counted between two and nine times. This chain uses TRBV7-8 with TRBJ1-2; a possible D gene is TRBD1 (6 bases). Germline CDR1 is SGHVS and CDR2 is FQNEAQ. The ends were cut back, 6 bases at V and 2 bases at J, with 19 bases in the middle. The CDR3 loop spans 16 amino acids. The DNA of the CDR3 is TGTGCCAGCAGAATCAGGGGTTGGATACAGAACTATGGCTACACCTTC. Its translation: CASRIRGWIQNYGYTF.

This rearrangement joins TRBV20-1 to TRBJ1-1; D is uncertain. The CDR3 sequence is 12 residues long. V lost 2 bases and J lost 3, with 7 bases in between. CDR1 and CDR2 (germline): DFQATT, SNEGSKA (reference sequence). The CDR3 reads CSARQAYTEAFF. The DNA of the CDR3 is TGCAGTGCTAGACAAGCCTACACTGAAGCTTTCTTT.

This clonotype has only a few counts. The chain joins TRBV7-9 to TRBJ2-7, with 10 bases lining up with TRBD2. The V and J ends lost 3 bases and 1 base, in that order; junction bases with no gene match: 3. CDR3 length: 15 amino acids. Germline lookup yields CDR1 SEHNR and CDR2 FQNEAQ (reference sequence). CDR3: CASSLQREGSYEQYF. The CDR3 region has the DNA TGTGCCAGCAGCTTGCAGCGGGAGGGATCCTACGAGCAGTACTTC.

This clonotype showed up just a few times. This chain's CDR3 is CASSLVASGSPTQQYF. CDR3 DNA: TGCGCCAGCAGCTTGGTTGCTAGCGGGTCCCCTACGCAGCAGTACTTC. The rearrangement joins TRBV5-1 to TRBJ2-7; 8 bases fit TRBD2. Per germline, CDR1 SGHRS and CDR2 YFSETQ. After removal of 0 bases from V and 8 bases from J, the junction contained 13 bases not matched to a gene. The CDR3 runs to 16 residues.

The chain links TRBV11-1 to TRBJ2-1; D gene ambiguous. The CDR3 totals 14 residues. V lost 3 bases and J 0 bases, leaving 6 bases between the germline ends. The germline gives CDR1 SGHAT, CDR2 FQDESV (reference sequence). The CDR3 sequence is CASSFMSSYNEQFF. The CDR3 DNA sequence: TGTGCCAGCAGCTTTATGAGCTCCTACAATGAGCAGTTCTTC.

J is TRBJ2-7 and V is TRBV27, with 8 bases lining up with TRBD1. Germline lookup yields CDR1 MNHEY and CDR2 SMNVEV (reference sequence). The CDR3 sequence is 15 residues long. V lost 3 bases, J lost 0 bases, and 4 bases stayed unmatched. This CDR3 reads CASSLDREVSYEQYF. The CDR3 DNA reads TGTGCCAGCAGTTTGGACAGGGAAGTCTCCTACGAGCAGTACTTC.

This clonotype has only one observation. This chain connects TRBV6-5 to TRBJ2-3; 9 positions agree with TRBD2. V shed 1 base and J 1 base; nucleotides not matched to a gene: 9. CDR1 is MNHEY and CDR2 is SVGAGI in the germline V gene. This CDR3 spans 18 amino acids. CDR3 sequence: CASSYYASGTDGTDTQYF. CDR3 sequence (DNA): TGTGCCAGCAGTTACTATGCTAGCGGGACGGATGGCACAGATACGCAGTATTTT.

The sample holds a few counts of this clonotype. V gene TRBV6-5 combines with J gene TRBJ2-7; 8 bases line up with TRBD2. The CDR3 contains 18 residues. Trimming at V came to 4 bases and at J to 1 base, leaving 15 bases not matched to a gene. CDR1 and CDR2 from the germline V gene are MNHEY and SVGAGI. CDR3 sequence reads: CASSSTSRGGVQSYEQYF. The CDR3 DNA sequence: TGTGCCAGCAGTTCCACTTCACGGGGGGGAGTTCAGTCCTACGAGCAGTACTTC.

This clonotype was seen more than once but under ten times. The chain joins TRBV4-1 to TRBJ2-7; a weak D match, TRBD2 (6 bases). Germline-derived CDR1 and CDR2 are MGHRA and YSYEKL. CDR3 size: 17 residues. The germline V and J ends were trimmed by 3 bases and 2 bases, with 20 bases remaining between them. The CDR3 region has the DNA TGCGCCAGCAGCCACCAACTGGGACTGCTACAGACCTACGAGCAGTACTTC. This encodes CASSHQLGLLQTYEQYF.

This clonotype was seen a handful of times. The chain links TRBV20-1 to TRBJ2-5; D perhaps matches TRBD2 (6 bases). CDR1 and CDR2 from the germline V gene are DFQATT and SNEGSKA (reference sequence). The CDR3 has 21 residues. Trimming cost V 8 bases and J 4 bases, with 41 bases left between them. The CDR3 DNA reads TGCAGTCCACAACACCATCATATAGCGGCGCCGTCCCATGTGATCCTAGAGACCCAGTACTTC. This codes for CSPQHHHIAAPSHVILETQYF.

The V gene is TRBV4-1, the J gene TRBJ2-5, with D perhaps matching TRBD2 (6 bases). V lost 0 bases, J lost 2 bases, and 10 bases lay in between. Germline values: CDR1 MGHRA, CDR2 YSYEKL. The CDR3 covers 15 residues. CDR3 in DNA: TGCGCCAGCAGCCAAGATGGGGGGATTCAAGAGACCCAGTACTTC. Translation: CASSQDGGIQETQYF.

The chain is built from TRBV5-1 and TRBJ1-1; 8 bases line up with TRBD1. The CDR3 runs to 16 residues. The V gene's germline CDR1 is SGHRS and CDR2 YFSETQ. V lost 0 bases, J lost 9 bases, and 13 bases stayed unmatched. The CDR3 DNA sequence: TGCGCCAGCAGCTTGGTGGGTCAGGGGGCTTGGAAGAAAGCTTTCTTT. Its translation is CASSLVGQGAWKKAFF.

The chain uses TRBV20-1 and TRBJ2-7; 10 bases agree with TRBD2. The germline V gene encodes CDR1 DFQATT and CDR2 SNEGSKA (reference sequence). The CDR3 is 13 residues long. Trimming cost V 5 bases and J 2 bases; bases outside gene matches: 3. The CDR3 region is CSAGLADAYEQYF. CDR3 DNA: TGCAGTGCTGGACTAGCGGACGCCTACGAGCAGTACTTC.

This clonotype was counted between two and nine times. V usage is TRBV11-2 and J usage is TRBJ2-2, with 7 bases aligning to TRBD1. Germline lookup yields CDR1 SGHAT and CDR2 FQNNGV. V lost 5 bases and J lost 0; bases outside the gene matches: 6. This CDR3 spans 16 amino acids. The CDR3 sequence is CASSPIQGSNTGELFF. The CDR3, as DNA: TGTGCCAGCAGCCCAATACAGGGGTCGAACACCGGGGAGCTGTTTTTT.